Listed below are T cell receptor beta chains from one sample, sequenced in a study of shared clonotypes between healthy human individuals. The repertoire was sequenced with immunoSEQ multiplex PCR; TCRdb's copy has only in-frame clones and lacks some. The sample shows about 750,000 clones, about 91% of them seen only once. The sequencing input was naive CD8+ T cells sorted from blood. The receptor set was obtained from a man between 25 and 39 years old in good health. The CDR3 runs from the conserved cysteine through the conserved F or W. D genes are given only for firm matches. The size field is filled for only some rows; it gives once, few, many or a size class.

d_call: TRBD2; j_call: TRBJ2-3; clone_size: -; v_call: TRBV29-1; cdr3_aa: CSVFLAGSMDTQYF; cdr3_nt: TGCAGCGTTTTTCTAGCGGGATCTATGGATACGCAGTATTTT
d_call: -; j_call: TRBJ2-5; clone_size: -; v_call: TRBV7-2; cdr3_aa: CASSFRSWVGGRGETQYF; cdr3_nt: TGTGCCAGCAGCTTCCGTTCGTGGGTCGGGGGGCGAGGAGAGACCCAGTACTTC
d_call: TRBD2; j_call: TRBJ2-5; clone_size: -; v_call: TRBV7-9; cdr3_aa: CASSLALGGEETQYF; cdr3_nt: TGTGCCAGCAGCTTAGCGCTTGGGGGGGAAGAGACCCAGTACTTC
d_call: TRBD1; j_call: TRBJ2-3; clone_size: -; v_call: TRBV6-5; cdr3_aa: CASSQYNTGADTQYF; cdr3_nt: TGTGCCAGCAGTCAATATAATACAGGGGCAGATACGCAGTATTTT
d_call: -; j_call: TRBJ1-2; clone_size: -; v_call: TRBV7-9; cdr3_aa: CASTHGLNYGYTF; cdr3_nt: TGTGCCAGCACACACGGCCTTAACTATGGCTACACCTTC
d_call: -; j_call: TRBJ2-3; clone_size: -; v_call: TRBV15; cdr3_aa: CATSRAITDTQYF; cdr3_nt: TGTGCCACCAGCAGAGCGATTACAGATACGCAGTATTTT
d_call: -; j_call: TRBJ2-3; clone_size: -; v_call: TRBV7-9; cdr3_aa: CASSDDSSSTDTQYF; cdr3_nt: TGTGCCAGCAGCGACGACAGCTCTAGCACAGATACGCAGTATTTT
d_call: -; j_call: TRBJ1-1; clone_size: -; v_call: TRBV19; cdr3_aa: CASSKQGNTEAFF; cdr3_nt: TGTGCCAGTAGTAAACAGGGGAACACTGAAGCTTTCTTT
d_call: -; j_call: TRBJ2-3; clone_size: -; v_call: TRBV6-6; cdr3_aa: CASLPGFYTDTQYF; cdr3_nt: TGTGCCAGCCTCCCGGGTTTTTACACAGATACGCAGTATTTT
d_call: TRBD1; j_call: TRBJ2-4; clone_size: -; v_call: TRBV6-5; cdr3_aa: CASSYSGQGDIQYF; cdr3_nt: TGTGCCAGCAGTTACTCGGGACAGGGGGACATTCAGTACTTC
d_call: -; j_call: TRBJ1-2; clone_size: -; v_call: TRBV2; cdr3_aa: CASSAFGQNYGYTF; cdr3_nt: TGTGCCAGCAGTGCCTTTGGACAGAACTATGGCTACACCTTC
d_call: -; j_call: TRBJ2-1; clone_size: few; v_call: TRBV11-1; cdr3_aa: CASSSRDGLWRQFF; cdr3_nt: TGTGCCAGCAGCTCCCGGGACGGACTATGGAGGCAGTTCTTC
d_call: -; j_call: TRBJ2-4; clone_size: -; v_call: TRBV27; cdr3_aa: CASWQKFNIQYF; cdr3_nt: TGTGCCAGCTGGCAGAAATTTAACATTCAGTACTTC
d_call: TRBD2; j_call: TRBJ2-7; clone_size: -; v_call: TRBV27; cdr3_aa: CASSLLAGVDEQYF; cdr3_nt: TGTGCCAGCAGTTTACTAGCGGGAGTCGACGAGCAGTACTTC
d_call: -; j_call: TRBJ2-3; clone_size: -; v_call: TRBV5-1; cdr3_aa: CASRDFGGQDTQYF; cdr3_nt: TGCGCCAGCAGGGATTTTGGGGGCCAAGATACGCAGTATTTT
d_call: -; j_call: TRBJ2-2; clone_size: -; v_call: TRBV28; cdr3_aa: CASSLRGTGELFF; cdr3_nt: TGTGCCAGCAGCTTAAGGGGAACCGGGGAGCTGTTTTTT
d_call: TRBD2; j_call: TRBJ2-7; clone_size: -; v_call: TRBV5-1; cdr3_aa: CASSLGLAGFEEQYF; cdr3_nt: TGCGCCAGCAGCTTGGGACTAGCGGGATTCGAGGAGCAGTACTTC
d_call: TRBD2; j_call: TRBJ2-1; clone_size: -; v_call: TRBV7-9; cdr3_aa: CASSIGGLATYNEQFF; cdr3_nt: TGTGCCAGCAGCATAGGAGGACTAGCGACCTACAATGAGCAGTTCTTC
d_call: TRBD2; j_call: TRBJ2-1; clone_size: -; v_call: TRBV2; cdr3_aa: CASSVTSLDNAYNEQFF; cdr3_nt: TGTGCCAGCAGTGTGACTAGCCTAGATAATGCCTACAATGAGCAGTTCTTC
d_call: -; j_call: TRBJ1-4; clone_size: -; v_call: TRBV10-3; cdr3_aa: CAISGADNEKLFF; cdr3_nt: TGTGCCATCAGTGGAGCAGATAATGAAAAACTGTTTTTT
d_call: -; j_call: TRBJ1-2; clone_size: -; v_call: TRBV7-9; cdr3_aa: CASSLATGHGYTF; cdr3_nt: TGTGCCAGCAGCTTAGCGACCGGGCATGGCTACACCTTC
d_call: -; j_call: TRBJ1-5; clone_size: -; v_call: TRBV7-9; cdr3_aa: CASSDGTAPNQPQHF; cdr3_nt: TGTGCCAGCAGCGACGGGACCGCTCCCAATCAGCCCCAGCATTTT
d_call: -; j_call: TRBJ2-7; clone_size: -; v_call: TRBV11-3; cdr3_aa: CASSSKWGYEQYF; cdr3_nt: TGTGCCAGCAGCTCGAAGTGGGGTTACGAGCAGTACTTC
d_call: TRBD2; j_call: TRBJ2-1; clone_size: -; v_call: TRBV7-2; cdr3_aa: CASSLALAESYNEQFF; cdr3_nt: TGTGCCAGCAGCTTAGCCCTAGCGGAAAGCTACAATGAGCAGTTCTTC
d_call: -; j_call: TRBJ2-7; clone_size: -; v_call: TRBV27; cdr3_aa: CASSSTTGFYEQYF; cdr3_nt: TGTGCCAGCAGTTCCACGACGGGATTCTACGAGCAGTACTTC
d_call: -; j_call: TRBJ2-2; clone_size: -; v_call: TRBV4-3; cdr3_aa: CASSHFSLDREGAGELFF; cdr3_nt: TGCGCCAGCAGCCACTTTTCCCTTGACAGGGAGGGTGCCGGGGAGCTGTTTTTT
d_call: TRBD1; j_call: TRBJ1-5; clone_size: -; v_call: TRBV7-3; cdr3_aa: CASRARGRFGSNQPQHF; cdr3_nt: TGTGCCAGCAGGGCAAGGGGGCGATTTGGTAGCAATCAGCCCCAGCATTTT
d_call: TRBD2; j_call: TRBJ2-1; clone_size: -; v_call: TRBV7-6; cdr3_aa: CASSLMASGSLGEQFF; cdr3_nt: TGTGCCAGCAGCTTAATGGCTAGCGGGAGCCTCGGGGAGCAGTTCTTC
d_call: TRBD1; j_call: TRBJ1-2; clone_size: -; v_call: TRBV7-8; cdr3_aa: CASSPTGDRRNYGYTF; cdr3_nt: TGTGCCAGCAGCCCAACTGGGGACAGGAGGAACTATGGCTACACCTTC
d_call: -; j_call: TRBJ1-4; clone_size: -; v_call: TRBV19; cdr3_aa: CASSSLIGAQEGFNEKLFF; cdr3_nt: TGTGCCAGTAGTTCTCTCATTGGGGCCCAGGAGGGGTTTAATGAAAAACTGTTTTTT
d_call: -; j_call: TRBJ1-5; clone_size: -; v_call: TRBV4-1; cdr3_aa: CASSQGSSNQPQHF; cdr3_nt: TGCGCCAGCAGCCAGGGCAGTAGCAATCAGCCCCAGCATTTT
d_call: -; j_call: TRBJ2-5; clone_size: -; v_call: TRBV5-6; cdr3_aa: CASSLVSGRETQYF; cdr3_nt: TGTGCCAGCAGCTTGGTGTCCGGACGTGAGACCCAGTACTTC
d_call: TRBD2; j_call: TRBJ2-2; clone_size: once; v_call: TRBV15; cdr3_aa: CATSRGGLADERTGELFF; cdr3_nt: TGTGCCACCAGCAGAGGGGGACTAGCGGACGAACGGACCGGGGAGCTGTTTTTT
d_call: TRBD2; j_call: TRBJ2-7; clone_size: -; v_call: TRBV28; cdr3_aa: CASSSRDYLYEQYF; cdr3_nt: TGTGCCAGCAGTTCCCGGGACTACCTCTACGAGCAGTACTTC
d_call: TRBD1; j_call: TRBJ2-7; clone_size: -; v_call: TRBV28; cdr3_aa: CASSYRTGSQYEQYF; cdr3_nt: TGTGCCAGCAGTTACCGGACAGGGTCTCAGTACGAGCAGTACTTC
d_call: -; j_call: TRBJ1-2; clone_size: -; v_call: TRBV6-5; cdr3_aa: CASSYSPGGDGYTF; cdr3_nt: TGTGCCAGCAGTTACTCGCCTGGGGGGGATGGCTACACCTTC
d_call: TRBD1; j_call: TRBJ2-3; clone_size: -; v_call: TRBV5-4; cdr3_aa: CASSKQGDGTDTQYF; cdr3_nt: TGTGCCAGCAGCAAACAGGGGGATGGCACAGATACGCAGTATTTT
d_call: -; j_call: TRBJ2-1; clone_size: -; v_call: TRBV10-3; cdr3_aa: CAISERLYNEQFF; cdr3_nt: TGTGCCATCAGTGAAAGACTTTACAATGAGCAGTTCTTC
d_call: -; j_call: TRBJ1-2; clone_size: -; v_call: TRBV6-6; cdr3_aa: CASSYSAQNGYTF; cdr3_nt: TGTGCCAGCAGTTACTCTGCGCAGAATGGCTACACCTTC
d_call: -; j_call: TRBJ1-4; clone_size: -; v_call: TRBV7-9; cdr3_aa: CASSLSGLGPTNEKLFF; cdr3_nt: TGTGCCAGCAGCTTATCGGGACTAGGCCCAACTAATGAAAAACTGTTTTTT
d_call: TRBD1; j_call: TRBJ1-1; clone_size: -; v_call: TRBV19; cdr3_aa: CASYGRGLFRNTEAFF; cdr3_nt: TGTGCCAGTTATGGCAGGGGGCTTTTCAGGAACACTGAAGCTTTCTTT
d_call: -; j_call: TRBJ2-2; clone_size: -; v_call: TRBV10-2; cdr3_aa: CASSESRERTGELFF; cdr3_nt: TGCGCCAGCAGTGAGTCCCGGGAGAGAACCGGGGAGCTGTTTTTT
d_call: -; j_call: TRBJ2-7; clone_size: -; v_call: TRBV7-9; cdr3_aa: CASTQTERPGEQYF; cdr3_nt: TGTGCCAGCACCCAAACCGAGCGGCCCGGCGAGCAGTACTTC
d_call: TRBD2; j_call: TRBJ2-4; clone_size: -; v_call: TRBV4-2; cdr3_aa: CASSQDGGRAAKNIQYF; cdr3_nt: TGTGCCAGCAGCCAAGACGGCGGGAGGGCCGCCAAAAACATTCAGTACTTC
d_call: -; j_call: TRBJ2-1; clone_size: -; v_call: TRBV5-1; cdr3_aa: CASSSQIGASPNDNEQFF; cdr3_nt: TGCGCCAGCAGCTCACAAATAGGGGCCAGTCCCAATGACAATGAGCAGTTCTTC
d_call: -; j_call: TRBJ2-7; clone_size: once; v_call: TRBV7-2; cdr3_aa: CASSFGTHYEQYF; cdr3_nt: TGTGCCAGCAGCTTTGGGACTCACTACGAGCAGTACTTC
d_call: TRBD2; j_call: TRBJ2-7; clone_size: few; v_call: TRBV27; cdr3_aa: CASSLAGVAHEQYF; cdr3_nt: TGTGCCAGCAGCCTAGCGGGAGTCGCCCACGAGCAGTACTTC
d_call: -; j_call: TRBJ2-7; clone_size: -; v_call: TRBV28; cdr3_aa: CASSLISSYMGSEQYF; cdr3_nt: TGTGCCAGCAGTTTAATTAGTTCCTACATGGGGAGCGAGCAGTACTTC